This TCR beta chain is from a study of T cells expressing NK-cell markers. Study results and limitations: In six donors, dominant NKG2C+ clonotypes were roughly 1.0-8% of CD8+ T cells.

In regard to this clonotype: Its target is not known.

Reanalyzing the 5' RACE reads, TCRdb keeps one entry per CDR3 protein, without DNA. This table holds about 380,000 distinct CDR3 sequences. The CDR3 runs to 15 residues. The sequence came from a man aged 18-70 years in good health. Sequencing was carried out using blood T cells: a sorted CD56 or NKG2C T cell subset, CD4+ or CD8+ T cells, or bulk PBMC T cells (not recorded which). The rearrangement uses TRBV12-2 and TRBJ1-2; TCRdb returns TRBD1, unconfirmable since there is no DNA. TRBV12-2 is a documented pseudogene. This CDR3 is CASRPRDGCGYGYTF.